This T cell receptor (beta chain) comes out of a study of tumor and adjacent non-tumor tissue in lung cancer. Across the whole study: The patients, approximately 9 men and about 5 women, were about 31 to 76 with stage I to III disease.

Study results and limitations: Normal lung showed higher cumulative top 100 clone frequency than tumor. Tumor tissue had significantly higher TCR diversity than normal lung. Shorter survival was associated with higher TCR diversity in tumors.

V gave up 5 bases and J gave up 2 bases; unmatched junction bases: 7. Germline CDR1 is SGHVS and CDR2 is FQNEAQ. CDR3 size: 15 residues. Three rounds of nested PCR, following a modified ARM-PCR protocol, produced the TCRbeta library. MiXCR was run by TCRdb on the multiplex PCR reads, yielding one entry per CDR3 protein. The sample includes 200,000 or so distinct CDR3 sequences, less than 80% of them seen just once. The template was RNA from unsorted bulk tissue. In regard to this clonotype: The antigen remains unidentified.

The rearrangement links TRBV7-8 to TRBJ2-3; 7 positions agree with TRBD1. Source material: lung tumor tissue. The TCR sequence derives from a man in his 60s with non-small cell lung cancer. The CDR3 nucleotides read TGTGCCAGCAGCGTTGGACAGGTCATCACAGATACGCAGTATTTT. It translates to CASSVGQVITDTQYF.